A selection of T cell receptor beta chains follows, all from one sample in a study of beta chain features in type 1 diabetes. Only in-frame clones appear in the TCRdb table, and some are missing; sequencing was by immunoSEQ multiplex PCR. The sample lists about 260,000 clones; 24% were seen once. Sequenced material: naive CD4+ T cells from blood. These receptors originate from a woman aged 25 to 39 with type 1 diabetes. The CDR3 runs from the conserved cysteine through the conserved F or W. D genes are given only for firm matches. Clone sizes are given selectively: once, few, many, or a class where the clone is expanded.

>few|.|TRBJ1-2|TRBV29-1
TGCAGCGTTGAGATGGCCAGGGATTCCTATGGCTACACCTTC
CSVEMARDSYGYTF
>.|TRBD1|TRBJ2-3|TRBV28
TGTGCCAGCAGTGACGCAGGGGGTGAAGATACGCAGTATTTT
CASSDAGGEDTQYF
>.|TRBD2|TRBJ2-1|TRBV4-1
TGCGCCAGCAGACTAGCGGGAGGTTCGACCAATGAGCAGTTCTTC
CASRLAGGSTNEQFF
>.|TRBD2|TRBJ2-1|TRBV4-2
TGTGCCAGCAGCCCGCGGACTAGCGGGTACAATGAGCAGTTCTTC
CASSPRTSGYNEQFF
>few|TRBD2|TRBJ2-7|TRBV29-1
TGCAGCGTTGCGGGACTAGCGGACTACGAGCAGTACTTC
CSVAGLADYEQYF
>few|TRBD2|TRBJ2-7|TRBV29-1
TGCAGCGTTATCCGCCCCGGGACTAGCGGGATCTACGAGCAGTACTTC
CSVIRPGTSGIYEQYF
>few|.|TRBJ2-1|TRBV30
TGTGCCTGGAGTCCTCCGGGACTTTACAATGAGCAGTTCTTC
CAWSPPGLYNEQFF
>.|TRBD2|TRBJ2-3|TRBV7-2
TGTGCCAGCAGCTTAGTGATACTAGCGGGCACAGATACGCAGTATTTT
CASSLVILAGTDTQYF
>.|.|TRBJ2-1|TRBV7-2
TGTGCCAGCAGTGAGCGGGTATCGTACAATGAGCAGTTCTTC
CASSERVSYNEQFF
>.|.|TRBJ2-7|TRBV9
TGTGCCAGCAGCGTAGCTACTGATCCTGCGGGCGAGCAGTACTTC
CASSVATDPAGEQYF
>.|.|TRBJ1-2|TRBV19
TGTGCCAGTAGTAAAACGACAGCGAACTATGGCTACACCTTC
CASSKTTANYGYTF
>.|.|TRBJ2-5|TRBV30
TGTGCCTGGAGACTAATTGGGGAGACCCAGTACTTC
CAWRLIGETQYF
>once|TRBD1|TRBJ2-6|TRBV18
TGTGCCAGCTCACCACGGGGACAGGGGGCTGGGGCCAACGTCCTGACTTTC
CASSPRGQGAGANVLTF
>.|.|TRBJ1-1|TRBV7-9
TGTGCCAGCAGCCCTAAAGAGACTGAAGCTTTCTTT
CASSPKETEAFF
>.|TRBD2|TRBJ2-5|TRBV9
TGTGCCAGCAGCGTAGATAGCGGGATCCAAGAGACCCAGTACTTC
CASSVDSGIQETQYF
>.|TRBD2|TRBJ2-5|TRBV9
TGTGCCAGCAGCGTGGCTAGCGGGGGCGGGACCCAGTACTTC
CASSVASGGGTQYF
>few|.|TRBJ1-1|TRBV2
TGTGCCAGCAGCGCGACTGGACAGTTAAACACTGAAGCTTTCTTT
CASSATGQLNTEAFF
>.|.|TRBJ2-4|TRBV25-1
TGTGCCAGCAGTTCCCCCGGGGCCAAAAACATTCAGTACTTC
CASSSPGAKNIQYF
>few|TRBD1|TRBJ2-7|TRBV11-2
TGTGCCAGCAGCTCTCGACAGGGACGGGCCGAGCAGTACTTC
CASSSRQGRAEQYF
>.|TRBD2|TRBJ2-5|TRBV28
TGTGCCAGCAGTTTAGCGGGAGCGGAAGAGACCCAGTACTTC
CASSLAGAEETQYF
>few|TRBD1|TRBJ1-2|TRBV2
TGTGCCAGCGAGGGGACAGCGCCTTATGGCTACACCTTC
CASEGTAPYGYTF
>few|.|TRBJ2-1|TRBV5-1
TGCGCCAGCAGCTTGGCCGCTAGGCTTGAGCAGTTCTTC
CASSLAARLEQFF
>.|.|TRBJ2-2|TRBV29-1
TGCAGCGTTGGACAGAACACCGGGGAGCTGTTTTTT
CSVGQNTGELFF
>.|.|TRBJ2-7|TRBV10-3
TGTGCCATCTCCCCTTCCCCTCGGTATGCCTACGAGCAGTACTTC
CAISPSPRYAYEQYF
>few|.|TRBJ1-2|TRBV29-1
TGCAGCGTTGAACGGGTATCGGGAGATGGCTACACCTTC
CSVERVSGDGYTF
>few|.|TRBJ2-1|TRBV30
TGTGCCTGGTATCCCCAGGTCGGTGAGCAGTTCTTC
CAWYPQVGEQFF
>.|.|TRBJ2-2|TRBV4-1
TGCGCCAGCAGCTATCGCAGGGCTACGGACACCGGGGAGCTGTTTTTT
CASSYRRATDTGELFF
>.|TRBD2|TRBJ2-7|TRBV2
TGTGCCAGCAGTGACCTATCTAGCGGGAGGGACGAGCAGTACTTC
CASSDLSSGRDEQYF
>.|TRBD1|TRBJ2-1|TRBV18
TGTGCCAGCTCACCAGACGGACAGGACAATGAGCAGTTCTTC
CASSPDGQDNEQFF
>few|TRBD1|TRBJ2-7|TRBV13
TGTGCCAGCAGCTTAACAGGGGCCAGCTCCTACGAGCAGTACTTC
CASSLTGASSYEQYF
>.|.|TRBJ2-3|TRBV30
TGTGCCTGGAGTGTACTGGACTCTAGCACAGATACGCAGTATTTT
CAWSVLDSSTDTQYF
>.|.|TRBJ1-5|TRBV19
TGTGCCAGTAGCTGGACAGTCCTTGGGCCCCAGCATTTT
CASSWTVLGPQHF
>.|TRBD1|TRBJ2-5|TRBV7-9
TGTGCCAGCATGAGGGTGGCAGGGGGAGAGACCCAGTACTTC
CASMRVAGGETQYF